The 28 T cell receptor beta chains given below trace back to one sample, sequenced in a study of T cells in Graves' hyperthyroidism and ophthalmopathy. Amplified regions were TCR beta CDR3 sequences from RNA transcripts. Initially, a first-round RT-PCR of the TCR CDR3 employed the HTBI primer set. TCRdb re-analysed the multiplex PCR reads in MiXCR, keeping a single row per CDR3 protein. The table lists approximately 530,000 distinct CDR3 sequences, less than 20% of them singletons. Sequencing was carried out using blood. The receptors derive from a man in his forties with Graves' ophthalmopathy.

The CDR3 nucleotides read TGTGCCAGCAGTTACTCGACTAGCGGTGTTACCTACAATGAGCAGTTCTTC. Translation: CASSYSTSGVTYNEQFF. The gene calls are TRBV6-2 or TRBV6-3 and TRBJ2-1, with TRBD2 identical over 9 bases. Germline V CDR1 and CDR2: MNHEY, SVGEGT. The V and J ends lost 0 bases and 2 bases, in that order; junction bases with no gene match: 5. The CDR3 has 17 amino acids.

This clonotype was seen only a few times. V usage is TRBV20-1 and J usage is TRBJ2-1; 9 nucleotides match TRBD2. Per germline, CDR1 DFQATT and CDR2 SNEGSKA (reference sequence). The V gene end was trimmed by 4 bases and the J gene end by 1 base; junction bases not matched to a gene: 8. The CDR3 sequence is 16 residues long. The CDR3 region has the DNA TGCAGTGCTATAGTAGCGGGAGATTTATCCTACAATGAGCAGTTCTTC. The encoded protein is CSAIVAGDLSYNEQFF.

This clonotype was recorded a few times. The rearrangement joins TRBV6-1 to TRBJ1-1; 8 nucleotides agree with TRBD1. After removal of 8 bases from V and 8 bases from J, the junction contained 7 bases not matched to a gene. The germline V gene encodes CDR1 MNHNS and CDR2 SASEGT. The CDR3 totals 12 residues. This chain's CDR3 is CASAADRGEAFF. CDR3 in DNA: TGTGCCAGCGCCGCAGACAGGGGCGAAGCTTTCTTT.

This clonotype was seen at least ten times. The chain has TRBV2 and TRBJ2-5; 11 bases match TRBD1. This CDR3 spans 15 amino acids. CDR1 and CDR2 from the germline V gene are SNHLY and FYNNEI. V was pared by 0 bases and J by 8 bases, with 5 bases of the junction left unmatched. Here the CDR3 reads CASSEAGGTGGTQYF. Written as DNA, the CDR3 is TGTGCCAGCAGTGAAGCGGGAGGGACAGGGGGAACCCAGTACTTC.

This clonotype showed up many times. The genes are TRBV11-2 and TRBJ2-6; possible D gene TRBD1, 6 bases. The germline V and J ends were trimmed by 8 bases and 4 bases, with 15 bases remaining between them. The CDR3 consists of 15 residues. Per germline, CDR1 SGHAT and CDR2 FQNNGV. The CDR3 reads CASPPRGKGANVLTF. CDR3 coding DNA: TGTGCCAGCCCGCCCAGGGGTAAGGGGGCCAACGTCCTGACTTTC.

This clonotype was detected many times. The chain couples TRBV7-2 to TRBJ2-2; D assignment may be TRBD1 or TRBD2 (5 bases each). The CDR3 covers 14 residues. CDR1 is SGHTA, CDR2 FQGNSA, per germline. V lost 3 bases and J 6 bases, leaving 11 bases between the germline ends. Here the CDR3 reads CASSFNQGAGELFF. In DNA form, the CDR3 reads TGTGCCAGCAGCTTTAATCAGGGAGCCGGGGAGCTGTTTTTT. Full variable domain (rest looked up from reference TRBV7-2 and TRBJ2-2): GAGVSQSPSNKVTEKGKDVELRCDPISGHTALYWYRQSLGQGLEFLIYFQGNSAPDKSGLPSDRFSAERTGGSVSTLTIQRTQQEDSAVYLCASSFNQGAGELFFGEGSRLTVL.

In this sample, this clonotype turned up many times. CDR3 sequence: CASSFNNQPQHF. DNA of the CDR3: TGTGCCAGCAGCTTCAACAATCAGCCCCAGCATTTT. The chain joins TRBV7-9 to TRBJ1-5; D is unclear. The ends were cut back, 3 bases at V and 3 bases at J, with 3 bases in the middle. Per the germline V gene, CDR1 is SEHNR and CDR2 is FQNEAQ (reference sequence). The CDR3 is made up of 12 amino acids.

This clonotype was observed a few times. The chain uses TRBV14 and TRBJ2-5; D might be TRBD1 (6 bases). Germline CDR1 SGHDN, CDR2 FVKESK. The V gene lost 0 bases and the J gene lost 5 bases, with 13 bases spanning the gap. The CDR3 consists of 15 residues. The DNA for the CDR3 is TGTGCCAGCAGCCAAGAAATGGGGGCTGCGGAGACCCAGTACTTC. This sequence encodes CASSQEMGAAETQYF.

This chain links TRBV19 with TRBJ1-1; D is ambiguous. The CDR3 extends over 13 amino acids. CDR1 is LNHDA, CDR2 SQIVND, per germline (reference sequence). Deletions cut 2 bases from V and 7 bases from J, with 11 bases between. The CDR3 protein is CASSIKEGVEAFF. In DNA form, the CDR3 reads TGTGCCAGTAGTATAAAAGAAGGAGTTGAAGCTTTCTTT.

This CDR3 is CSAPFLAGASYEQFF. As DNA, the CDR3 is TGCAGTGCTCCATTCCTAGCGGGAGCATCCTACGAGCAGTTCTTC. The chain joins TRBV20-1 to TRBJ2-7, with 10 positions matching TRBD2. The closer fit of TRBJ2-1 to the DNA end suggests the J call may be wrong. Germline V gives CDR1 DFQATT, CDR2 SNEGSKA (reference sequence). The CDR3 runs 15 residues.

This clonotype was seen a few times. The chain has TRBV20-1 and TRBJ2-7; D may correspond to TRBD1 or TRBD2 (6 bases each). The CDR3 is 14 residues long. Trimming removed 4 bases from V and 6 bases from J, with 19 bases in between. In germline, CDR1 is DFQATT, CDR2 SNEGSKA (reference sequence). CDR3 amino acids: CSAKLGGPFGEQYF. The CDR3 DNA reads TGCAGTGCTAAACTCGGGGGCCCTTTCGGCGAGCAGTACTTC.

CDR3 DNA: TGTGCCAGCAGCTTGGGGGGACAGGGCCAAGAGACCCAGTACTTC. Its translation: CASSLGGQGQETQYF. The chain links TRBV5-4 to TRBJ2-5, with 9 bases lining up with TRBD1. Trimming cost V 0 bases and J 1 base; bases outside gene matches: 1. The CDR3 covers 15 residues. Germline assignment: CDR1 SGHNT and CDR2 YYREEE (reference sequence).

This clonotype occurred a few times. V usage is TRBV12-3 or TRBV12-4 and J usage is TRBJ2-3, with 9 positions matching TRBD1. Unmatched junction bases numbered 13, after V lost 2 bases and J lost 4 bases. The CDR3 is made up of 18 amino acids. The CDR3 DNA follows: TGTGCCAGCAGTTTAAGAACCACCGGGACAGGGTATGCAGATACGCAGTATTTT. It codes for CASSLRTTGTGYADTQYF.

This clonotype has just a few counts. The chain links TRBV5-5 to TRBJ2-5; D gene unclear. The germline CDR1 and CDR2 sequences are SGHKS and YYEKEE (reference sequence). Trimming shortened V by 5 bases and J by 5 bases, and 22 bases separated the two germline ends. The CDR3 length is 16 residues. The chain's CDR3 is CASSFGHLGSSETQYF. The DNA for the CDR3 is TGTGCCAGCAGTTTCGGCCACTTGGGCAGTTCGGAGACCCAGTACTTC.

This clonotype was counted only a few times. This chain uses TRBV6-1 with TRBJ2-7; TRBD2 aligns across 11 bases. CDR1 and CDR2 (germline): MNHNS, SASEGT. CDR3 length: 14 residues. V dropped 7 bases and J dropped 3; count of bases not matched to a gene: 5. CDR3 amino acids: CASIRLAGLYEQYF. The DNA of the CDR3 is TGTGCCAGCATCCGACTAGCGGGGCTCTACGAGCAGTACTTC.

This clonotype was seen repeatedly, ten times or more. The chain joins TRBV5-1 to TRBJ2-7; TRBD2 aligns across 13 bases. Germline CDR1 is SGHRS and CDR2 is YFSETQ. This CDR3 region has 16 residues. V gave up 4 bases and J gave up 4 bases; unmatched junction bases: 8. CDR3 nucleotide sequence: TGCGCCAGCAGCCAAACCGGGACTAGCGGGGTTTACGAGCAGTACTTC. It encodes CASSQTGTSGVYEQYF.

The sample holds a few counts of this clonotype. The chain has TRBV28 and TRBJ1-6, with a weak D call TRBD1 (6 bases). This CDR3 is 16 amino acids long. Deletions cut 5 bases from V and 7 bases from J, with 18 bases between. Germline CDR1 is MDHEN and CDR2 is SYDVKM. The CDR3 DNA sequence: TGTGCCAGCAGTACCCGGAGTGGGGGGCCCAATTCACCCCTCCACTTT. Its translation is CASSTRSGGPNSPLHF.

This clonotype was picked up a small number of times. The chain joins TRBV5-1 to TRBJ1-1; D uncertain. V lost 0 bases and J 4 bases, leaving 13 bases between the germline ends. The germline V gene has CDR1 SGHRS and CDR2 YFSETQ. There are 15 residues in the CDR3. The CDR3 here is CASSLAVGRLTEAFF. In DNA, the CDR3 is TGCGCCAGCAGCTTGGCCGTCGGGAGGCTCACTGAAGCTTTCTTT.

This clonotype was counted between two and nine times. This rearrangement joins TRBV20-1 to TRBJ2-7; D is ambiguous. CDR1 and CDR2 (germline): DFQATT, SNEGSKA (reference sequence). The V end lost 0 bases, the J end lost 0 bases, and 12 bases lay between the germline ends. This CDR3 is 15 amino acids long. The CDR3 reads CSARDRVWNSYEQYF. CDR3 DNA: TGCAGTGCTAGAGATAGGGTGTGGAACTCCTACGAGCAGTACTTC.

The chain is built from TRBV11-2 and TRBJ2-2; D gene ambiguous. This CDR3 has 15 amino acids. V was pared by 1 base and J by 4 bases, with 10 bases between. From germline, CDR1 is SGHAT and CDR2 FQNNGV. CDR3 residues: CASSLGTASTGELFF. The CDR3 DNA follows: TGTGCCAGCAGCTTAGGGACCGCCAGCACCGGGGAGCTGTTTTTT.

There are many counts of this clonotype. This chain joins TRBV6-1 and TRBJ2-5, with D perhaps matching TRBD1 (5 bases). This CDR3 is 16 amino acids long. Trimming removed 5 bases at V and 1 base at J, with 17 bases between. Germline loops: CDR1 MNHNS, CDR2 SASEGT. The CDR3 DNA follows: TGTGCCAGCAGTCGCATTACAGGAATACTCCAAGAGACCCAGTACTTC. It yields the protein CASSRITGILQETQYF.

CDR3 nucleotides: TGTGCCAGCTCACCAAGGTTGGAGGAGGGCAAAAACATTCAGTACTTC. Translated: CASSPRLEEGKNIQYF. The rearrangement links TRBV18 to TRBJ2-4; the D gene is possibly TRBD2 (6 bases). The CDR3 contains 16 residues. The germline V and J ends were trimmed by 2 bases and 3 bases, with 14 bases remaining between them. Germline V gene data show CDR1 as KGHSH and CDR2 as LQKENI.

Regarding this clonotype: A much larger clone lies a single base off, so this may be a read error. V usage is TRBV27 and J usage is TRBJ2-7; 12 bases agree with TRBD1. The CDR3 is made up of 15 amino acids. The germline gives CDR1 MNHEY, CDR2 SMNVEV (reference sequence). With V trimmed by 6 bases and J by 4 bases, 7 bases remained unmatched. The DNA for the CDR3 is TGTGCCAGCAGCCGGGACAGGGGGCTGTGGTACGAGCAGTACTTC. This sequence encodes CASSRDRGLWYEQYF.

This clonotype was seen a few times. This chain joins TRBV9 and TRBJ1-6, with D possibly being TRBD1 (5 bases). Germline CDR1 SGDLS, CDR2 YYNGEE. CDR3 length: 14 residues. V dropped 0 bases and J dropped 7 bases, with 8 bases sitting between them. The CDR3 is CASSVDGANSPLHF. In DNA, the CDR3 is TGTGCCAGCAGCGTAGATGGGGCCAATTCACCCCTCCACTTT.

The chain links TRBV6-2 or TRBV6-3 to TRBJ2-1, with TRBD2 matching 8 bases. Germline CDR1 is MNHEY and CDR2 is SVGEGT. V gave up 4 bases and J gave up 4 bases; unmatched junction bases: 9. This CDR3 is 16 amino acids long. This CDR3 is CASSFMVIAGYNEQFF. In nucleotides, the CDR3 is TGTGCCAGCAGTTTTATGGTAATAGCGGGATACAATGAGCAGTTCTTC.

Worth noting for this clonotype: A much larger clone lies one base from this, so it may be a read error. Here the CDR3 DNA reads TGTGCCAGCAGCCTCCAGGGGGACTATAGCTACACCTTC. This translates into CASSLQGDYSYTF. The chain combines TRBV11-2 with TRBJ1-2, with 7 bases matching TRBD1. CDR1 and CDR2 (germline): SGHAT, FQNNGV. This CDR3 has 13 amino acids.

There are many counts of this clonotype. The chain is built from TRBV5-1 and TRBJ2-4; the match to TRBD1 covers 7 bases. With 4 bases clipped from V and 8 bases from J, the junction kept 6 bases outside the gene matches. This CDR3 comprises 13 residues. The V gene's germline CDR1 is SGHRS and CDR2 YFSETQ. The CDR3 coding sequence is TGCGCCAGCAGCATGACAGGGTCGGACATTCAGTACTTC. Translating it yields CASSMTGSDIQYF.

V and J are TRBV20-1 and TRBJ2-3; possible D gene TRBD2, 6 bases. The CDR3 consists of 13 residues. The V end was cut by 3 bases, the J end by 2 bases, with 9 bases between. Germline V lookup: CDR1 DFQATT, CDR2 SNEGSKA (reference sequence). The CDR3 is CSASGGTTDTQYF. CDR3 bases: TGCAGTGCTAGCGGCGGGACCACAGATACGCAGTATTTT.